This T cell receptor (beta chain) was sequenced during a study of T cells in women clearing cervical HPV infection. Using immunoSEQ multiplex PCR, the repertoire was profiled, and TCRdb retains in-frame clones only, with some absent. This sample's clone table lists more than 30,000 clones. V gave up 5 bases and J gave up 4 bases, with 14 bases separating them. This CDR3 has 14 amino acids. CDR1 is KGHSH, CDR2 LQKENI, per germline. Notes on this clone: The read is 3 residues too short to cover the CDR3 end, so that end is filled in from the germline J gene.

This clonotype was sampled from a woman between 18 and 69 years old with a cervical HPV16 infection that either progressed to CIN3+ or cleared (not recorded which). Sequenced material: blood buffy coat. The V and J genes are TRBV18 and TRBJ1-1, with D hard to call. The CDR3 loop is CASSTIIQATEAFF. The covered CDR3 bases are TGTGCCAGCTCAACGATCATCCAGGCCACTGAA.